Shown below are 13 T cell receptor beta chains from a single sample sequenced in a study of blood T cell repertoires in COVID-19 (dated by TCRdb to about 2020). Receptors were amplified or captured by the immunoSEQ multiplex PCR assay. TCRdb provides this immuneACCESS table in a form limited to in-frame rearrangements. Some clones are lacking; in checked studies, under half of them reflect an unresolved V gene, and why the rest are absent is not known. Within this sample are fewer than 120,000 clones, with 82% of them counted one time only. The ten largest clones capture approximately 15% of the sample. The sample comprised peripheral blood. The receptors here all came from a woman aged 55-70 years with acute or convalescent COVID-19.

This chain connects TRBV28 to TRBJ1-2; the match to TRBD1 covers 10 bases. V lost 6 bases and J lost 7; bases outside the gene matches: 14. Germline V gene sequence: CDR1 MDHEN, CDR2 SYDVKM. The CDR3 is made up of 16 amino acids. CDR3 residues: CASSQVTTGGWRGYTF. The DNA of the CDR3 is TGTGCCAGCAGCCAAGTAACGACAGGGGGCTGGCGTGGCTACACCTTC.

The gene calls are TRBV9 and TRBJ1-2; no clear D gene. The V gene's germline CDR1 is SGDLS and CDR2 YYNGEE. The CDR3 runs to 13 residues. Trimming removed 0 bases from V and 7 bases from J, with 10 bases in between. CDR3 residues: CASSVGGEGGYTF. The CDR3 DNA is TGTGCCAGCAGCGTAGGGGGAGAGGGTGGCTACACCTTC.

The rearrangement uses TRBV2 and TRBJ1-1; TRBD1 agrees at 7 bases. CDR3 length equals 14 residues. Germline V gives CDR1 SNHLY, CDR2 FYNNEI. V was pared by 8 bases and J by 7 bases, with 13 bases of the junction left unmatched. CDR3 coding DNA: TGTGCCAGCCGCGCAGACAGGGACTTGGATGAAGCTTTCTTT. Amino acid sequence: CASRADRDLDEAFF.

This chain uses TRBV6-2 or TRBV6-3 with TRBJ1-5; TRBD1 matches at 9 bases. This CDR3 has 15 residues. V was pared by 7 bases and J by 2 bases, with 6 bases of the junction left unmatched. CDR1 is MNHEY, CDR2 SVGEGT, per germline. As DNA, the CDR3 is TGTGCCAGCACCCCTCGGACAGGGGGCAATCAGCCCCAGCATTTT. Protein: CASTPRTGGNQPQHF.

J is TRBJ1-1 and V is TRBV18; D may be TRBD1 (5 bases). Trimming pared 3 bases from V and 1 base from J, leaving 9 bases between. CDR3 length: 14 residues. The V gene's germline CDR1 is KGHSH and CDR2 LQKENI. This chain's CDR3 is CASSPQDKNTEAFF. CDR3 bases: TGTGCCAGCTCACCCCAGGACAAGAACACTGAAGCTTTCTTT.

V is TRBV11-1 and J is TRBJ2-7; TRBD1 might be the D (6 bases). Germline CDR1 reads SGHAT; CDR2 reads FQDESV (reference sequence). With 3 bases removed from V and 1 base from J, the gap between germline ends came to 13 bases. The CDR3 contains 15 residues. In DNA form, the CDR3 reads TGTGCCAGCAGCTTGCTACAGGACAGATCCTACGAGCAGTACTTC. This translates into CASSLLQDRSYEQYF.

The chain has TRBV7-2 and TRBJ2-7; D not resolved. The ends were cut back, 2 bases at V and 0 bases at J, with 11 bases in the middle. This CDR3 has 15 amino acids. CDR1 and CDR2 from the germline V gene are SGHTA and FQGNSA. The CDR3 DNA reads as TGTGCCAGCAGCTTAACGTCGCTTAGCTCCTACGAGCAGTACTTC. Amino acids: CASSLTSLSSYEQYF. Full variable domain (rest looked up from reference TRBV7-2 and TRBJ2-7): GAGVSQSPSNKVTEKGKDVELRCDPISGHTALYWYRQSLGQGLEFLIYFQGNSAPDKSGLPSDRFSAERTGGSVSTLTIQRTQQEDSAVYLCASSLTSLSSYEQYFGPGTRLTVT.

This rearrangement joins TRBV24-1 to TRBJ1-1, with a tentative D call TRBD1 (5 bases). Deletions cut 10 bases from V and 2 bases from J, with 16 bases between. The CDR3 has 14 residues. Germline CDR1 and CDR2: KGHDR and SFDVKD. CDR3 region: CATASGAVNTEAFF. CDR3 bases: TGTGCCACAGCGAGCGGGGCCGTAAACACTGAAGCTTTCTTT.

The chain couples TRBV30 to TRBJ2-3, with 14 bases matching TRBD2. The trim removed 0 bases at V and 6 bases at J, leaving 5 bases unmatched. The CDR3 extends over 16 amino acids. In germline, CDR1 is GTSNPN, CDR2 SVGIG (reference sequence). The CDR3 nucleotides are TGTGCCTGGAGTGTCGGACTAGCGGGGGGTGATGATACGCAGTATTTT. Its protein is CAWSVGLAGGDDTQYF.

CDR3 loop: CASREDPEETQYF. The CDR3 DNA sequence: TGTGCCAGCAGAGAGGATCCGGAAGAGACCCAGTACTTC. The chain combines TRBV3-1 (or the pseudogene TRBV3-2) with TRBJ2-5; the D is unclear. From germline, CDR1 is LGHDT and CDR2 YNNKEL (reference sequence). The CDR3 extends over 13 amino acids. V was pared by 6 bases and J by 3 bases, with 11 bases between.

This sequence joins TRBV5-6 and TRBJ2-7, with a weak D call TRBD1 (5 bases). Trimming stripped 8 bases from V and 3 bases from J, with 15 bases between. Germline V gene data show CDR1 as SGHDT and CDR2 as YYEEEE. This CDR3 is 13 amino acids long. The chain's CDR3 is CASWGGDNYEQYF. CDR3 nucleotide sequence: TGTGCCAGTTGGGGCGGAGACAACTACGAGCAGTACTTC.

This sequence joins TRBV18 and TRBJ1-5; 7 bases line up with TRBD1. The trim removed 6 bases at V and 3 bases at J, leaving 5 bases unmatched. The CDR3 spans 14 residues. From germline, CDR1 is KGHSH and CDR2 LQKENI. The CDR3 DNA is TGTGCCAGCTCTGAACAGGGGATCAATCAGCCCCAGCATTTT. Residues: CASSEQGINQPQHF.

The chain has TRBV9 and TRBJ2-3; D might be TRBD1 (7 bases). The CDR3 length is 15 residues. V was clipped by 0 bases and J by 6 bases, with 14 bases between them. Per germline, CDR1 SGDLS and CDR2 YYNGEE. This chain's CDR3 is CASSVVQGGFDTQYF. DNA of the CDR3: TGTGCCAGCAGCGTAGTCCAGGGGGGCTTTGATACGCAGTATTTT. The full variable domain, rest sourced from reference TRBV9 and TRBJ2-3, is DSGVTQTPKHLITATGQRVTLRCSPRSGDLSVYWYQQSLDQGLQFLIQYYNGEERAKGNILERFSAQQFPDLHSELNLSSLELGDSALYFCASSVVQGGFDTQYFGPGTRLTVL.